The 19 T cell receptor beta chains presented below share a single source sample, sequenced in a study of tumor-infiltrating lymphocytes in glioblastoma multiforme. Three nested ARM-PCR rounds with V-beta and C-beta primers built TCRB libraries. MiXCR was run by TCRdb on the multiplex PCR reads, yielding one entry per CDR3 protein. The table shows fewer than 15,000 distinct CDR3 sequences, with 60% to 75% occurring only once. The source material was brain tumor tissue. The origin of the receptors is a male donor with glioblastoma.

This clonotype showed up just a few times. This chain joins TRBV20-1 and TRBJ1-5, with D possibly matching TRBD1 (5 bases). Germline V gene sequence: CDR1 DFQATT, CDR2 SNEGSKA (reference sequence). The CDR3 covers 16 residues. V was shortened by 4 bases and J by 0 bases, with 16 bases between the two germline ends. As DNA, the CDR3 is TGCAGTGCTAATCCGGGACGCACGAATAGCAATCAGCCCCAGCATTTT. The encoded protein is CSANPGRTNSNQPQHF.

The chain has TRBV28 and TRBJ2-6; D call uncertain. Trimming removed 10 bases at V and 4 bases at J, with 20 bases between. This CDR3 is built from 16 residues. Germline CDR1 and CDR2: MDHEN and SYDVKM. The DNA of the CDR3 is TGTGCCACCAGCACGCATAAAAGCTCAGGGGCCAACGTCCTGACTTTC. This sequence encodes CATSTHKSSGANVLTF.

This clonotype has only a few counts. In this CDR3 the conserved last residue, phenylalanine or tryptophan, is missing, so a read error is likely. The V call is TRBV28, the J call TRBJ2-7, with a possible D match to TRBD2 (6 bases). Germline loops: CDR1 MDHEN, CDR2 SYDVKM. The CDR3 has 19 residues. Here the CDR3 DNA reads TGCGCCAGCGCACACTCGTTGGCAGCGGGCCGCCTTCGTACCTACGAGCAGTACTCC. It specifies CASAHSLAAGRLRTYEQYS.

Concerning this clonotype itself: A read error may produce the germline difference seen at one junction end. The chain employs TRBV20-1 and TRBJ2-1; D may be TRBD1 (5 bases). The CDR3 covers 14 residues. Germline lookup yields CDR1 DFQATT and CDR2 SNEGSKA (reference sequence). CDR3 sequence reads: CGARYEAGLYEQFF. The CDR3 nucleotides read TGCGGTGCTAGATATGAGGCAGGGCTGTATGAACAGTTCTTC.

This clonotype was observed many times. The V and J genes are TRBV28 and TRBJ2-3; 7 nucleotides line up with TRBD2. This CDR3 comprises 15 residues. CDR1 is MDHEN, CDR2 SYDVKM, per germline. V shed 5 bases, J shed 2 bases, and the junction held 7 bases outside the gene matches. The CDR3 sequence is CASSPPSGLTDTQYF. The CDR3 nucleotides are TGTGCCAGCAGTCCCCCTAGCGGCCTCACAGATACGCAGTATTTT.

Here the CDR3 reads CARAGQGETGELFF. The CDR3 nucleotides read TGTGCCAGAGCAGGACAGGGAGAAACCGGGGAGCTGTTTTTT. This rearrangement joins TRBV6-1 to TRBJ2-2; the match to TRBD1 covers 8 bases. The CDR3 loop spans 14 amino acids. Trimming took 9 bases from V and 5 from J; bases not matched to a gene: 8. Germline V gives CDR1 MNHNS, CDR2 SASEGT.

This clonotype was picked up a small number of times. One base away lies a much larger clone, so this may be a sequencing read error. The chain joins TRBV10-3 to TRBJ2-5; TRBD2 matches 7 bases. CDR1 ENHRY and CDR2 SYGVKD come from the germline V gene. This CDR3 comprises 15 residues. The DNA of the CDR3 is TGTGCCACCTGTCGAGACGGGAGGCGCCAAGAGACCAAGTGCTTC. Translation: CATCRDGRRQETKCF.

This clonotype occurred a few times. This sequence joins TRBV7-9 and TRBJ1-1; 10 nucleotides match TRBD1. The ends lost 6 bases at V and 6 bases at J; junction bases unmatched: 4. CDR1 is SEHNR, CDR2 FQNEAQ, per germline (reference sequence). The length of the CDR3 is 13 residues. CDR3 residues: CASRRDRGSEAFF. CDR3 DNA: TGTGCCAGCAGACGGGACAGGGGCTCTGAAGCTTTCTTT.

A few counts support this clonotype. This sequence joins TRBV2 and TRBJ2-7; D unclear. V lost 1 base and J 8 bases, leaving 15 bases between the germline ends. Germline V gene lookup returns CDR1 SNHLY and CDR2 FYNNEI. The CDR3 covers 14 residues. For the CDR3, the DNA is TGTGCCAGCAGTGAAGAGGTCCGCGCAGACAAGCAGTACTTC. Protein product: CASSEEVRADKQYF.

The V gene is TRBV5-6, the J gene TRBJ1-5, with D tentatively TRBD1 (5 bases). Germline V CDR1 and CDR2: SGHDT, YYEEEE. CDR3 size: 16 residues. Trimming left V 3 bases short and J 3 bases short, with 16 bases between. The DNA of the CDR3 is TGTGCCAGCAGCTCATTTGGGCAGGGTCACAATCAGCCCCAGCATTTT. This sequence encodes CASSSFGQGHNQPQHF.

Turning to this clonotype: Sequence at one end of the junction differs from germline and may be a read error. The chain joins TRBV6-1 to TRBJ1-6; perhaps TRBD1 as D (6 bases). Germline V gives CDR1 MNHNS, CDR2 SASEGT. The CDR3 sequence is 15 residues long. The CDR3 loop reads CISSESTGFNLPLHF. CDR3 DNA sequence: TGTATCAGCAGTGAATCAACAGGGTTCAATTTACCCCTCCACTTT.

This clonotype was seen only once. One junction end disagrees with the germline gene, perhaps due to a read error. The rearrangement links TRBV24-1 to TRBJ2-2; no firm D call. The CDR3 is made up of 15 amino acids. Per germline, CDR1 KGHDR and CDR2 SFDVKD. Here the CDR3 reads CPTSDPSENTGELFF. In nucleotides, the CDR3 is TGTCCCACCAGTGATCCCTCAGAGAACACCGGGGAGCTGTTTTTT.

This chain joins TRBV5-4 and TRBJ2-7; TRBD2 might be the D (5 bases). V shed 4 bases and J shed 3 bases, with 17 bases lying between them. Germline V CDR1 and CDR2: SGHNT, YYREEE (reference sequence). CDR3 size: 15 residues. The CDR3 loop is CASSPGRDDYYEQYF. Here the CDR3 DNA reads TGTGCCAGCAGCCCGGGCCGGGATGACTACTACGAGCAGTACTTC.

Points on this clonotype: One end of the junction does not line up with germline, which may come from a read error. The CDR3 loop reads CARSNEGQEAQYF. Written as DNA, the CDR3 is TGTGCCAGAAGTAATGAGGGACAAGAGGCCCAGTACTTC. The genes are TRBV12-3 or TRBV12-4 and TRBJ2-5; D possibly corresponds to TRBD1 (6 bases). CDR3 length equals 13 residues.

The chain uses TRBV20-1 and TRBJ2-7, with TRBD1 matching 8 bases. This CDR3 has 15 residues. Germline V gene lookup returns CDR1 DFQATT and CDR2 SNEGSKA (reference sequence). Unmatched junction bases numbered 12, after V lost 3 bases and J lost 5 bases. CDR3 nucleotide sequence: TGCAGTGCTAGGGTTGACAGGGGCGGAGACGACGAGCAGTACTTC. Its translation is CSARVDRGGDDEQYF.

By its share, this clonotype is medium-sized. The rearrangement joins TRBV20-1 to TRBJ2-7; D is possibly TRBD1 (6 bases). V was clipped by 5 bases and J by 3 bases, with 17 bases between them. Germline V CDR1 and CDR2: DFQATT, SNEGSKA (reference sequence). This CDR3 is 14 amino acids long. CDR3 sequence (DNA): TGCAGTGCTGGGAAGGACAGCGGAAACTACGAGCAGTACTTC. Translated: CSAGKDSGNYEQYF.

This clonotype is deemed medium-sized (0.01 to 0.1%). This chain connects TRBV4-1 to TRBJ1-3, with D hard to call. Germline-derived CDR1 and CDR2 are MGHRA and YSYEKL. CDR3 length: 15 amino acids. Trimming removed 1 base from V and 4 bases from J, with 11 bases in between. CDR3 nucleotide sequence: TGCGCCAGCAGCCAAGTTCTGGGGAACGGAAACACCATATATTTT. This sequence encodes CASSQVLGNGNTIYF.

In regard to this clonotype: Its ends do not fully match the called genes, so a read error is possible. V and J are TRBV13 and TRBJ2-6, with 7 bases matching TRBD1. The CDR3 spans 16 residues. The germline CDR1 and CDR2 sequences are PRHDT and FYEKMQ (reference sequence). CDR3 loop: CASSARQGAGANVMTF. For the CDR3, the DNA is TGTGCCAGCAGCGCAAGACAGGGAGCTGGGGCCAACGTCATGACTTTC. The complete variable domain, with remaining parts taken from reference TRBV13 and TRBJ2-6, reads AAGVIQSPRHLIKEKRETATLKCYPIPRHDTVYWYQQGPGQDPQFLISFYEKMQSDKGSIPDRFSAQQFSDYHSELNMSSLELGDSALYFCASSARQGAGANVMTFGAGSRLTVL.

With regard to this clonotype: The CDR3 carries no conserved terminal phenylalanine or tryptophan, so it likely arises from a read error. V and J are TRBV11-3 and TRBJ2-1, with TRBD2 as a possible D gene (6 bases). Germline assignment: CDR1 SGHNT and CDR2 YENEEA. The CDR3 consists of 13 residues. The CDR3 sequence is CASSCGANNEQFV. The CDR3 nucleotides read TGTGCCAGTAGCTGCGGGGCGAACAATGAGCAGTTCGTC.